Given below is one TCR beta chain in context. This record belongs to a study of blood T cell repertoires in COVID-19. CDR1 MNHNS and CDR2 SASEGT come from the germline V gene. This CDR3 has 11 amino acids. The germline V and J ends were trimmed by 2 bases and 9 bases, with 5 bases remaining between them. How the authors handled the data: Reference gene primer amplification gave nucleated cell count estimates. TCRdb keeps only in-frame clones here, not all; method: immunoSEQ multiplex PCR. D and trimming come from the DNA, and the V and J calls and clone size come from that table. In the table there are approximately 210,000 clones, around four fifths of which are singletons.

The sequenced sample consisted of peripheral blood. The receptor was isolated from a woman in her 70s with active or convalescent COVID-19. The chain joins TRBV6-1 to TRBJ2-1, with D possibly being TRBD2 (5 bases). For the CDR3, the DNA is TGTGCCAGCAGTGAACGGGGTGAGCAGTTCTTC. This gives the protein CASSERGEQFF.